This T cell receptor (beta chain) stems from a study of yellow fever vaccine responses in identical twins. Broader study findings: Twins reportedly appeared to share part of their vaccine T cell response while keeping part individual.

One entry per CDR3 protein results from TCRdb running MiXCR on the RT-PCR reads. The sample lists 25,000 or so distinct CDR3 sequences; roughly 80% were seen once. Per germline, CDR1 MNHNS and CDR2 SASEGT. The J segment lost 4 bases and the V segment lost 5 bases, leaving 2 bases of the junction unmatched. The CDR3 length is 14 residues. Details on this clonotype: What it binds is unknown.

Sample: T cells from blood (PBMCs), unsorted or a sorted subset (not recorded which), taken before or after yellow fever vaccination (not recorded which). This sequence was found in a woman in her late teens or twenties who received the yellow fever vaccine. The genes are TRBV6-1 and TRBJ2-7, with 13 positions matching TRBD2. As DNA, the CDR3 is TGTGCCAGCAGTCGGACTAGCGGGAGTTACGAGCAGTACTTC. Translation gives CASSRTSGSYEQYF.